Following are 7 T cell receptor beta chains from one sample sequenced in a study of CD8 T cells in Susac syndrome. Roughly 0.45 to 1 ug RNA was reverse transcribed with random hexamers. Each CDR3 protein is one row after TCRdb ran MiXCR on the immunoSEQ multiplex PCR reads. Of about 130,000 distinct CDR3 sequences listed, nearly 95% were seen once; the top ten hold approximately 0.12%. The sequenced sample consisted of CD4+ T cells from PBMCs. Receptor source: a human donor in good health.

J is TRBJ1-1 and V is TRBV18; 11 positions agree with TRBD1. The CDR3 runs 16 residues. Germline V gene sequence: CDR1 KGHSH, CDR2 LQKENI. Losses at the gene ends were 4 bases for V and 0 bases for J; bases not matched to a gene: 4. This CDR3 is CASSLDRGRLNTEAFF. The CDR3 DNA is TGTGCCAGCTCACTGGACAGGGGGCGCCTGAACACTGAAGCTTTCTTT.

The CDR3 DNA reads TGCGCCAGCACCCTAACCGGACAGGGAGGGGATGAGCAGTTCTTC. Residues: CASTLTGQGGDEQFF. V usage is TRBV5-1 and J usage is TRBJ2-1; TRBD1 is a possible D gene (8 bases). The V end was cut by 6 bases, the J end by 8 bases, with 21 bases between. Germline lookup yields CDR1 SGHRS and CDR2 YFSETQ. This CDR3 spans 15 amino acids.

The CDR3 coding sequence is TGTGCCAGCAGTCTACGAAGCATAACTGAAGCTTTCTTT. This gives the protein CASSLRSITEAFF. This chain connects TRBV27 to TRBJ1-1; no definite D call. Germline CDR1 reads MNHEY; CDR2 reads SMNVEV (reference sequence). V lost 5 bases and J lost 5, with 12 bases in between. The CDR3 has 13 amino acids.

This sequence joins TRBV27 and TRBJ2-7, with 11 bases matching TRBD2. The CDR3 loop spans 15 amino acids. Looked up from germline, CDR1 is MNHEY and CDR2 is SMNVEV (reference sequence). The V segment lost 5 bases and the J segment 5 bases; nucleotides outside the gene matches: 8. The CDR3 reads CASSPIAGGRNEQYF. CDR3 sequence (DNA): TGTGCCAGCAGTCCCATAGCGGGAGGGAGAAACGAGCAGTACTTC.

This clonotype showed up just once. V is TRBV2 and J is TRBJ2-2; D ambiguous. The CDR3 sequence is 13 residues long. Germline V gives CDR1 SNHLY, CDR2 FYNNEI. V lost 8 bases and J lost 7, with 14 bases in between. The CDR3 sequence: CASCRNFGGELFF. Written as DNA, the CDR3 is TGTGCCAGCTGCAGGAACTTCGGCGGGGAGCTGTTTTTT.

The V gene is TRBV6-4, the J gene TRBJ2-1, with D possibly TRBD1 on 5 matching bases. Looked up from germline, CDR1 is MRHNA and CDR2 is SNTAGT. The length of the CDR3 is 13 residues. Trimming left V 4 bases short and J 2 bases short, with 6 bases between. The CDR3 coding sequence is TGTGCCAGCAGTGTGGGGCCCTACAATGAGCAGTTCTTC. Its translation: CASSVGPYNEQFF.

The chain recombines TRBV27 with TRBJ2-1; 7 bases align to TRBD1. This CDR3 spans 13 amino acids. With V trimmed by 6 bases and J by 4 bases, 3 bases remained unmatched. CDR1 is MNHEY and CDR2 is SMNVEV in the germline V gene (reference sequence). The DNA for the CDR3 is TGTGCCAGCAGAGGGACAGTTTACAATGAGCAGTTCTTC. Residues: CASRGTVYNEQFF.